This T cell receptor beta chain is drawn from a study of cytomegalovirus exposure and HLA in healthy donors. Study-wide background: Early on, a data release was issued that held approximately 92 million unique TCRs from HLA-typed donors.

Of note for this clone: The junction differs from germline at one of its ends, possibly a read error.

The study ran its PCR with 60 Vbeta and 13 Jbeta primers. Measured with immunoSEQ multiplex PCR; TCRdb has only the in-frame clones, and not every one. This table has under 110,000 clones, about four fifths appearing once. Germline V CDR1 and CDR2: SEHNR, FQNEAQ (reference sequence). The CDR3 consists of 15 residues. This clonotype was sampled from a woman aged 40 to 50 in good health and CMV-seronegative. The chain links TRBV7-9 to TRBJ1-1; D perhaps matches TRBD1 (5 bases). The sequenced material came from PBMCs. The chain's CDR3 is CSSSLAVGGNTEAFF. The CDR3 region has the DNA TGTTCCAGCAGCTTAGCTGTGGGGGGGAACACTGAAGCTTTCTTT.